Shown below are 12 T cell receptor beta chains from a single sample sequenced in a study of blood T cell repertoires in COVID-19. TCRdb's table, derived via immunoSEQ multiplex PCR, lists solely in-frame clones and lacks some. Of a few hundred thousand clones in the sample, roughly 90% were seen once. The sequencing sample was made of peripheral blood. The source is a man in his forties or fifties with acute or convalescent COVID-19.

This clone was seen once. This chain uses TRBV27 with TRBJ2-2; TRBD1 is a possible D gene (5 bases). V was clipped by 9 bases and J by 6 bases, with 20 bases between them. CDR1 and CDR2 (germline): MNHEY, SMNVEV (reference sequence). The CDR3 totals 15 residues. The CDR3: CASLGNRINSGELFF. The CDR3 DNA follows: TGTGCCAGTTTGGGGAACAGGATCAACTCCGGGGAGCTGTTTTTT.

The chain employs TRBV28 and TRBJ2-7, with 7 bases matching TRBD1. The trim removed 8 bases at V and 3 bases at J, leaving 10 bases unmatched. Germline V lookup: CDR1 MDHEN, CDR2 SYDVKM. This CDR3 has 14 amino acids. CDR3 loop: CASLTPGQNYEQYF. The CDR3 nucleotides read TGTGCCAGCCTTACCCCGGGACAGAACTACGAGCAGTACTTC.

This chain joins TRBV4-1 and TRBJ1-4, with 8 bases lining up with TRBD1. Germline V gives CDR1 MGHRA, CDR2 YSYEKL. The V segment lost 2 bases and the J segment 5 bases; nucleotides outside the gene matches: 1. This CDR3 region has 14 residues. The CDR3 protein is CASSQWDRNEKLFF. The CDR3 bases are TGCGCCAGCAGCCAATGGGACAGGAATGAAAAACTGTTTTTT.

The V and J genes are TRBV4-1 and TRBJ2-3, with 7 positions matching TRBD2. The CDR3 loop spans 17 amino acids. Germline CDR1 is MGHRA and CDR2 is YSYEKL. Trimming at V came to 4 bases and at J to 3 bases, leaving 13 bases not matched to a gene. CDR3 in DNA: TGCGCCAGCAGCCGTGGGGGGGGTAGCGGAAGGACAGATACGCAGTATTTT. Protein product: CASSRGGGSGRTDTQYF.

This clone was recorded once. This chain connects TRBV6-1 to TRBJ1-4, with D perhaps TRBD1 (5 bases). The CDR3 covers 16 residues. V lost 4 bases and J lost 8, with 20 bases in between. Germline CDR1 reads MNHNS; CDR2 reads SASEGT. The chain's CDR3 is CASSGTWGASTEKLFF. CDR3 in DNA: TGTGCCAGCAGTGGTACGTGGGGCGCTTCGACCGAAAAACTGTTTTTT.

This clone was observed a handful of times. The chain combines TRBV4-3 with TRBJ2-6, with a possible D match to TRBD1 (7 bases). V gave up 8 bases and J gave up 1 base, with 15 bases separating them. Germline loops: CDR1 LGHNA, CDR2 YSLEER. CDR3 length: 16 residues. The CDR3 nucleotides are TGCGCCAGCGCGGGGACAGCTGTTTCTGGGGCCAACGTCCTGACTTTC. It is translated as CASAGTAVSGANVLTF.

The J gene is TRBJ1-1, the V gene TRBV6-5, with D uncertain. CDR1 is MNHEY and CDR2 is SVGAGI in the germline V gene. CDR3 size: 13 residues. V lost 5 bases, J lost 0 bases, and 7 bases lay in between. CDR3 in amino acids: CASSPRLNTEAFF. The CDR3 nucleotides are TGTGCCAGCAGTCCCAGATTGAACACTGAAGCTTTCTTT.

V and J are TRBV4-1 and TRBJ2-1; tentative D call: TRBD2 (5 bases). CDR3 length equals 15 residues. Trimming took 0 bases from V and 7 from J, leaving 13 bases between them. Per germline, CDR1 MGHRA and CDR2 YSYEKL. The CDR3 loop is CASSQDRATGNEQFF. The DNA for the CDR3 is TGCGCCAGCAGCCAAGATCGGGCGACGGGGAATGAGCAGTTCTTC.

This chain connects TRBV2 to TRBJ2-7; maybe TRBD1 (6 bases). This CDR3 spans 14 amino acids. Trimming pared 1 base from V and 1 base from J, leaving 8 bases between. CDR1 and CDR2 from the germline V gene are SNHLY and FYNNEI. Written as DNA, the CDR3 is TGTGCCAGCAGTGAAGTTAGGGGGTCCTACGAGCAGTACTTC. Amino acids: CASSEVRGSYEQYF.

CDR3 in DNA: TGTGCCAGCAGCTCCTCCGGAAGGGAGGGCTACACCTTC. This encodes CASSSSGREGYTF. V and J are TRBV4-2 and TRBJ1-2; unclear D gene. Trimming removed 5 bases at V and 8 bases at J, with 15 bases between. CDR3 length equals 13 residues. Per the germline V gene, CDR1 is LGHNA and CDR2 is YNFKEQ.

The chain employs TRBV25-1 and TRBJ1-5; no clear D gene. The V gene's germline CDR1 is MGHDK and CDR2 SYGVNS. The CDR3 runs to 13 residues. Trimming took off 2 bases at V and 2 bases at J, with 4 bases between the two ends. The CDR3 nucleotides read TGTGCCAGCAGTGAAACTGGCAATCAGCCCCAGCATTTT. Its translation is CASSETGNQPQHF.

This chain's CDR3 is CASSPPDYNYGYTF. The CDR3 DNA follows: TGTGCCAGCAGCCCACCAGACTACAACTATGGCTACACCTTC. This chain joins TRBV7-6 and TRBJ1-2; no clear D. Trimming cost V 5 bases and J 2 bases, with 12 bases left between them. Germline V gene data show CDR1 as SGHVS and CDR2 as FNYEAQ. This CDR3 has 14 residues.